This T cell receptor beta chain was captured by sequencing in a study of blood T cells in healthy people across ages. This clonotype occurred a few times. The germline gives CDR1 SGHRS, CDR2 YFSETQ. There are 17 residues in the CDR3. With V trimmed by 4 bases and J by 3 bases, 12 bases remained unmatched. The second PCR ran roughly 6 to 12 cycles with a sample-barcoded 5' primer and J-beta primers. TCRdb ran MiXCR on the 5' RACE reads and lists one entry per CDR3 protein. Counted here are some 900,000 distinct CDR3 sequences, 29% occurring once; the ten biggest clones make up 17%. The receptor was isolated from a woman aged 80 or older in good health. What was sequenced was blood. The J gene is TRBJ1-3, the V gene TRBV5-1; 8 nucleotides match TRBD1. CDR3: CASSPGPAGGFGNTIYF. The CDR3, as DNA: TGCGCCAGCAGCCCGGGGCCTGCAGGGGGCTTTGGAAACACCATATATTTT.